These 30 T cell receptor beta chains share one sample of origin, sequenced in a study of cytomegalovirus exposure and HLA in healthy donors. The PCR made use of 60 Vbeta and 13 Jbeta primers. The method was immunoSEQ multiplex PCR; TCRdb's version includes in-frame clones alone and lacks a portion of them. The sample has roughly 280,000 clones; 65% to 85% are singletons. Sample: PBMCs. The receptors come from a female donor in good health and CMV-seronegative.

J is TRBJ1-1 and V is TRBV2; 8 positions agree with TRBD1. V was pared by 8 bases and J by 3 bases, with 5 bases of the junction left unmatched. The CDR3 runs 13 residues. Germline V gives CDR1 SNHLY, CDR2 FYNNEI. As DNA, the CDR3 is TGTGCCAGCTCCGGACAGGGTTACACTGAAGCTTTCTTT. Protein: CASSGQGYTEAFF.

This rearrangement joins TRBV7-9 to TRBJ1-1, with D unclear. The V and J ends lost 1 base and 6 bases respectively, with 21 bases between them. This CDR3 has 17 residues. From germline, CDR1 is SEHNR and CDR2 FQNEAQ (reference sequence). The CDR3 DNA reads as TGTGCCAGCAGCTTAGTATCTCTCGCCCCTGGACTCGCTGAAGCTTTCTTT. Its translation is CASSLVSLAPGLAEAFF.

The chain carries TRBV7-6 and TRBJ2-6; 12 nucleotides agree with TRBD2. Germline V gene data show CDR1 as SGHVS and CDR2 as FNYEAQ. This CDR3 region has 18 residues. Trimming at V came to 5 bases and at J to 0 bases, leaving 5 bases not matched to a gene. The CDR3 reads CASSPGLAGSSGANVLTF. DNA of the CDR3: TGTGCCAGCAGCCCAGGACTAGCGGGAAGCTCTGGGGCCAACGTCCTGACTTTC. The whole variable domain, filled in from reference TRBV7-6 and TRBJ2-6, reads GAGVSQSPRYKVTKRGQDVALRCDPISGHVSLYWYRQALGQGPEFLTYFNYEAQQDKSGLPNDRFSAERPEGSISTLTIQRTEQRDSAMYRCASSPGLAGSSGANVLTFGAGSRLTVL.

The V gene is TRBV30, the J gene TRBJ2-1; 7 nucleotides align to TRBD2. Unmatched junction bases numbered 13, after V lost 4 bases and J lost 7 bases. The CDR3 has 15 amino acids. Germline CDR1 GTSNPN, CDR2 SVGIG (reference sequence). The CDR3 here is CAWNGVGGPVNEQFF. The CDR3 DNA reads as TGTGCCTGGAACGGGGTGGGAGGGCCTGTGAATGAGCAGTTCTTC.

To note about this clone: One end of the junction does not line up with germline, which may come from a read error. Other DNA sequences in the same sample also yield this CDR3. The chain links TRBV7-9 to TRBJ2-3; TRBD2 agrees at 12 bases. The CDR3 has 18 residues. Germline-derived CDR1 and CDR2 are SEHNR and FQNEAQ (reference sequence). In DNA, the CDR3 is TGTGCCAGCAGCCGACTAGCGGGAGAGTTTTCTAGCACGGATACGCAGTATTTT. Amino acids: CASSRLAGEFSSTDTQYF. The variable domain in full, with the rest retrieved from reference TRBV7-9 and TRBJ2-3, is DTGVSQNPRHKITKRGQNVTFRCDPISEHNRLYWYRQTLGQGPEFLTYFQNEAQLEKSRLLSDRFSAERPKGSFSTLEIQRTEQGDSAMYLCASSRLAGEFSSTDTQYFGPGTRLTVL.

The J gene is TRBJ2-7, the V gene TRBV7-3; no definite D call. The CDR3 runs 15 residues. Germline CDR1 is SGHTA and CDR2 is FQGTGA. Trimming removed 2 bases from V and 5 bases from J, with 16 bases in between. CDR3 residues: CASSLGVSESDEQYF. CDR3 DNA: TGTGCCAGCAGCTTAGGAGTCTCGGAGAGCGACGAGCAGTACTTC.

The CDR3 reads CASSLALDSSGNTIYF. The CDR3 DNA is TGTGCCAGCAGCTTAGCGCTAGACAGCTCTGGAAACACCATATATTTT. The rearrangement uses TRBV7-2 and TRBJ1-3, with D possibly matching TRBD1 (5 bases). V dropped 0 bases and J dropped 0 bases, with 9 bases sitting between them. The CDR3 is made up of 16 amino acids. CDR1 and CDR2 (germline): SGHTA, FQGNSA.

The gene calls are TRBV11-3 and TRBJ1-2, with D hard to call. Germline CDR1 is SGHNT and CDR2 is YENEEA. Trimming took off 2 bases at V and 0 bases at J, with 13 bases between the two ends. This CDR3 has 16 amino acids. The CDR3 protein is CASSLSGSYSNYGYTF. The CDR3, as DNA: TGTGCCAGCAGCTTAAGTGGCAGTTATTCTAACTATGGCTACACCTTC.

V is TRBV5-1 and J is TRBJ2-5, with 10 nucleotides matching TRBD2. The DNA end is a closer match to TRBJ2-7, so the J assignment may be wrong. CDR3 size: 18 residues. The germline gives CDR1 SGHRS, CDR2 YFSETQ. CDR3 DNA: TGCGCCAGCAGCCCCCGGCTAGCGGGAGAAGCCTACTCCTACGAGCAGTACTTC. It specifies CASSPRLAGEAYSYEQYF.

The V and J genes are TRBV6-5 and TRBJ2-7, with D perhaps matching TRBD2 (6 bases). The germline V gene has CDR1 MNHEY and CDR2 SVGAGI. Trimming removed 6 bases at V and 2 bases at J, with 17 bases between. There are 15 residues in the CDR3. CDR3 DNA: TGTGCCAGCAGGCCCGTTGGGGGGTTTCCCTACGAGCAGTACTTC. This translates into CASRPVGGFPYEQYF.

The V and J genes are TRBV21-1 and TRBJ2-1; the DNA was not compared with TRBD2, the D call given in the table. TRBV21-1 corresponds to a pseudogene. This CDR3 region has 21 residues. This chain's CDR3 is CASSKAHATSGSPSGRNEQFF. For the CDR3, the DNA is TGTGCCAGCAGCAAAGCGCATGCGACTAGCGGGAGCCCTTCGGGGAGGAATGAGCAGTTCTTC.

For the CDR3, the DNA is TGTGCCAGCAGTGAATTCGGGACAAGCTCCTACAATGAGCAGTTCTTC. It is translated as CASSEFGTSSYNEQFF. The chain combines TRBV6-1 with TRBJ2-1; a possible D gene is TRBD1 (6 bases). Trimming removed 2 bases at V and 0 bases at J, with 11 bases between. CDR3 length: 16 amino acids. The germline V gene has CDR1 MNHNS and CDR2 SASEGT.

The chain employs TRBV28 and TRBJ1-5; perhaps TRBD1 as D (5 bases). The CDR3 runs 14 residues. Germline CDR1 and CDR2: MDHEN and SYDVKM. Trimming stripped 5 bases from V and 7 bases from J, with 15 bases between. The CDR3 DNA is TGTGCCAGCAGTCCTTGGACATCGCGGCAGCCCCAGCATTTT. The encoded protein is CASSPWTSRQPQHF.

The rearrangement joins TRBV5-5 to TRBJ2-7, with a tentative D call TRBD1 (6 bases). The length of the CDR3 is 13 residues. Looked up from germline, CDR1 is SGHKS and CDR2 is YYEKEE (reference sequence). V was trimmed by 1 base and J by 3 bases, leaving 8 bases between them. CDR3 protein: CASSLMDSYEQYF. CDR3 sequence (DNA): TGTGCCAGCAGCTTGATGGACAGCTACGAGCAGTACTTC. The full variable domain, in which reference TRBV5-5 and TRBJ2-7 provide the parts outside the CDR3, is DAGVTQSPTHLIKTRGQQVTLRCSPISGHKSVSWYQQVLGQGPQFIFQYYEKEERGRGNFPDRFSARQFPNYSSELNVNALLLGDSALYLCASSLMDSYEQYFGPGTRLTVT.

J is TRBJ1-2 and V is TRBV7-3; TRBD1 might be the D (6 bases). CDR3 length: 17 amino acids. The germline V and J ends were trimmed by 5 bases and 4 bases, with 23 bases remaining between them. The germline gives CDR1 SGHTA, CDR2 FQGTGA. CDR3 nucleotide sequence: TGTGCCAGCAGCACCAGCCGGGAAACAGGGAATCTCTATGGCTACACCTTC. Protein: CASSTSRETGNLYGYTF.

The CDR3 bases are TGTGCCAGCAGCGCAAACACGGGACTAGCGGACACCGGGGAGCTGTTTTTT. It is translated as CASSANTGLADTGELFF. The J gene is TRBJ2-2, the V gene TRBV7-9; 11 nucleotides match TRBD2. Looked up from germline, CDR1 is SEHNR and CDR2 is FQNEAQ (reference sequence). This CDR3 contains 17 residues. With V trimmed by 5 bases and J by 3 bases, 8 bases remained unmatched.

This clone was detected once. The chain combines TRBV16 with TRBJ1-5, with D perhaps TRBD1 (6 bases). The CDR3 totals 14 residues. The V gene lost 6 bases and the J gene lost 4 bases, with 13 bases spanning the gap. CDR1 is KGHSY, CDR2 FQNENV, per germline. For the CDR3, the DNA is TGTGCCAGCAGACACAGGACAGTTAATCAGCCCCAGCATTTT. Translating gives CASRHRTVNQPQHF.

This clone showed up just a few times. The chain recombines TRBV7-8 with TRBJ2-7; 15 bases line up with TRBD2. The ends lost 5 bases at V and 9 bases at J; junction bases unmatched: 8. Germline V gene data show CDR1 as SGHVS and CDR2 as FQNEAQ. CDR3 length: 15 amino acids. The CDR3 coding sequence is TGTGCCAGCAGCGACGGGACTAGCGGGAGGAACGTGCAGTACTTC. It codes for CASSDGTSGRNVQYF.

The chain recombines TRBV28 with TRBJ2-3, with TRBD2 matching over 8 bases. The CDR3 has 15 amino acids. With V trimmed by 8 bases and J by 3 bases, 10 bases remained unmatched. The germline V gene encodes CDR1 MDHEN and CDR2 SYDVKM. The CDR3 is CASLELAVGTDTQYF. The CDR3 DNA is TGTGCCAGCCTAGAACTAGCGGTTGGAACAGATACGCAGTATTTT. Looking up the rest from reference TRBV28 and TRBJ2-3 gives the full variable domain: DVKVTQSSRYLVKRTGEKVFLECVQDMDHENMFWYRQDPGLGLRLIYFSYDVKMKEKGDIPEGYSVSREKKERFSLILESASTNQTSMYLCASLELAVGTDTQYFGPGTRLTVL.

V gene TRBV11-3 combines with J gene TRBJ2-3; perhaps TRBD2 as D (5 bases). Germline values: CDR1 SGHNT, CDR2 YENEEA. This CDR3 is 16 amino acids long. V gave up 5 bases and J gave up 0 bases, with 15 bases separating them. The CDR3 coding sequence is TGTGCCAGCAGCCCAACCCGGGGAACTAGCACAGATACGCAGTATTTT. Translated, it gives CASSPTRGTSTDTQYF.

The V and J genes are TRBV7-8 and TRBJ2-3, with D perhaps TRBD2 (5 bases). Germline-derived CDR1 and CDR2 are SGHVS and FQNEAQ. The germline V and J ends were trimmed by 4 bases and 2 bases, with 13 bases remaining between them. The CDR3 has 15 residues. The CDR3 sequence: CASSYTGSYTDTQYF. The CDR3 coding sequence is TGTGCCAGCAGCTACACGGGGTCTTACACAGATACGCAGTATTTT.

The CDR3 DNA is TGTGCCAGCAGCCCCCGTGGGACAGGGATATCCGGGGAGCTGTTTTTT. Its translation: CASSPRGTGISGELFF. The chain combines TRBV9 with TRBJ2-2, with 9 bases aligning to TRBD1. This CDR3 is built from 16 residues. Germline CDR1 SGDLS, CDR2 YYNGEE. The junction had 10 bases not matched to a gene; V was cut back by 4 bases and J by 6 bases.

The CDR3 coding sequence is TGTGCCAGCAGCCTTAACTCTGGAAACACCATATATTTT. The encoded protein is CASSLNSGNTIYF. The chain is built from TRBV7-3 and TRBJ1-3; D is undetermined. The CDR3 covers 13 residues. The ends were cut back, 5 bases at V and 0 bases at J, with 5 bases in the middle. CDR1 and CDR2 (germline): SGHTA, FQGTGA. The variable domain in full, with the rest retrieved from reference TRBV7-3 and TRBJ1-3, is GAGVSQTPSNKVTEKGKYVELRCDPISGHTALYWYRQSLGQGPEFLIYFQGTGAADDSGLPNDRFFAVRPEGSVSTLKIQRTERGDSAVYLCASSLNSGNTIYFGEGSWLTVV.

The gene calls are TRBV19 and TRBJ2-1; D not resolved. Trimming shortened V by 11 bases and J by 0 bases, and 5 bases separated the two germline ends. Germline V CDR1 and CDR2: LNHDA, SQIVND (reference sequence). CDR3 length: 11 residues. CDR3 sequence: CASSSYNEQFF. The CDR3 coding sequence is TGTGCCTCCAGCTCCTACAATGAGCAGTTCTTC.

The chain recombines TRBV28 with TRBJ2-7, with 8 bases that match TRBD2. The germline gives CDR1 MDHEN, CDR2 SYDVKM. CDR3 length equals 14 residues. V lost 3 bases and J lost 5; bases outside the gene matches: 6. As DNA, the CDR3 is TGTGCCAGCAGTTTGATGGGCGGGGGGCACGAGCAGTACTTC. Translation gives CASSLMGGGHEQYF.

The chain recombines TRBV11-2 with TRBJ2-7, with 9 bases that match TRBD1. V lost 4 bases, J lost 4 bases, and 5 bases stayed unmatched. Per germline, CDR1 SGHAT and CDR2 FQNNGV. The CDR3 extends over 14 amino acids. As DNA, the CDR3 is TGTGCCAGCAGCTCGGGACAGGGCCCATACGAGCAGTACTTC. It translates to CASSSGQGPYEQYF. The whole variable domain, remainder taken from reference TRBV11-2 and TRBJ2-7, is EAGVAQSPRYKIIEKRQSVAFWCNPISGHATLYWYQQILGQGPKLLIQFQNNGVVDDSQLPKDRFSAERLKGVDSTLKIQPAKLEDSAVYLCASSSGQGPYEQYFGPGTRLTVT.

This clone was found a few times. The chain has TRBV6-1 and TRBJ1-1; 8 nucleotides agree with TRBD1. V shed 5 bases and J 3 bases; nucleotides not matched to a gene: 8. CDR3 length: 15 amino acids. In germline, CDR1 is MNHNS, CDR2 SASEGT. The chain's CDR3 is CASSISGTGDTEAFF. The CDR3 coding sequence is TGTGCCAGCAGTATCTCCGGGACAGGCGACACTGAAGCTTTCTTT.

The V gene is TRBV7-8, the J gene TRBJ2-7; D may be TRBD2 (6 bases). V lost 4 bases to trimming and J lost 4 bases, with 8 bases between them. The length of the CDR3 is 12 residues. Germline lookup yields CDR1 SGHVS and CDR2 FQNEAQ. CDR3 nucleotide sequence: TGTGCCAGCAGCTCGAGCGGGTACGAGCAGTACTTC. Amino acids: CASSSSGYEQYF.

The V call is TRBV27, the J call TRBJ2-1; 9 bases line up with TRBD2. The CDR3 sequence is 16 residues long. Trimming took 6 bases from V and 6 from J; bases not matched to a gene: 12. Germline V gene data show CDR1 as MNHEY and CDR2 as SMNVEV (reference sequence). Here the CDR3 DNA reads TGTGCCAGCAGCTCCGGGGGGCCAGCGGGAGGCAATGAGCAGTTCTTC. It is translated as CASSSGGPAGGNEQFF.

The gene calls are TRBV10-2 and TRBJ1-4; 9 nucleotides align to TRBD1. Trimming removed 6 bases from V and 8 bases from J; junction bases left unmatched: 4. This CDR3 contains 13 residues. The germline CDR1 and CDR2 sequences are WSHSY and SAAADI. CDR3 sequence: CASRQGAGEKLFF. The CDR3 DNA follows: TGCGCCAGCAGACAGGGGGCAGGAGAAAAACTGTTTTTT.